These 29 T cell receptor beta chains were sequenced from one sample in a study of blood T cell repertoires in COVID-19. Measured with immunoSEQ multiplex PCR; TCRdb has only the in-frame clones, and not every one. The profile shows 300,000 or so clones, 70% to 90% of them singletons. Material: PBMCs or T cells enriched from blood (not recorded which). The receptors were gathered from a woman in her 40s with acute COVID-19.

V and J are TRBV28 and TRBJ2-7; 9 nucleotides agree with TRBD1. The CDR3 extends over 15 amino acids. J lost 3 bases, V lost 5 bases, and 8 bases had no gene match. The germline gives CDR1 MDHEN, CDR2 SYDVKM. DNA for the CDR3: TGTGCCAGCAGTGGCCCGGGACAGGGTTACTACGAGCAGTACTTC. It codes for CASSGPGQGYYEQYF.

This clone was seen a single time. The rearrangement joins TRBV5-1 to TRBJ2-5, with no clear D. This CDR3 is 13 amino acids long. Trimming took 4 bases from V and 6 from J, leaving 13 bases between them. The germline gives CDR1 SGHRS, CDR2 YFSETQ. DNA for the CDR3: TGCGCCAGCAGCCCCCTCATGAGTCAGACCCAGTACTTC. Translated: CASSPLMSQTQYF.

V and J are TRBV7-3 and TRBJ1-1, with D maybe TRBD1 (5 bases). Per germline, CDR1 SGHTA and CDR2 FQGTGA. The CDR3 has 13 residues. V was trimmed by 5 bases and J by 1 base, leaving 8 bases between them. The CDR3 spells CASSNTGNTEAFF. As DNA, the CDR3 is TGTGCCAGCAGCAATACAGGGAACACTGAAGCTTTCTTT.

This clone showed up just a few times. The J gene is TRBJ2-3, the V gene TRBV7-3; D possibly corresponds to TRBD1 (6 bases). CDR1 is SGHTA and CDR2 is FQGTGA in the germline V gene. There are 14 residues in the CDR3. Between the trimmed V and J ends, which lost 3 bases and 5 bases, there was a span of 12 bases. The CDR3 DNA follows: TGTGCCAGCAGCTTGTTTATAGGGGGAGATACGCAGTATTTT. Encoded protein: CASSLFIGGDTQYF.

The V gene is TRBV5-4, the J gene TRBJ1-2, with a possible D match to TRBD1 (5 bases). The germline V gene encodes CDR1 SGHNT and CDR2 YYREEE (reference sequence). The germline V and J ends were trimmed by 6 bases and 3 bases, with 27 bases remaining between them. This CDR3 is 18 amino acids long. This chain's CDR3 is CASTEAGPQGAVDYGYTF. In nucleotides, the CDR3 is TGTGCCAGCACCGAAGCAGGGCCTCAAGGGGCTGTCGACTATGGCTACACCTTC. The whole variable domain, remainder taken from reference TRBV5-4 and TRBJ1-2, is ETGVTQSPTHLIKTRGQQVTLRCSSQSGHNTVSWYQQALGQGPQFIFQYYREEENGRGNFPPRFSGLQFPNYSSELNVNALELDDSALYLCASTEAGPQGAVDYGYTFGSGTRLTVV.

The rearrangement links TRBV24-1 to TRBJ2-1, with a weak D call TRBD1 (5 bases). The CDR3 has 14 residues. The ends were cut back, 3 bases at V and 4 bases at J, with 9 bases in the middle. Per the germline V gene, CDR1 is KGHDR and CDR2 is SFDVKD. As DNA, the CDR3 is TGTGCCACCAGTGATGTCCAGGGATACAATGAGCAGTTCTTC. Encoded protein: CATSDVQGYNEQFF.

The chain couples TRBV3-1 (or the pseudogene TRBV3-2) to TRBJ1-3; D gene uncertain. Germline V gene sequence: CDR1 LGHDT, CDR2 YNNKEL (reference sequence). Trimming stripped 3 bases from V and 8 bases from J, with 14 bases between. The CDR3 totals 14 residues. The DNA of the CDR3 is TGTGCCAGCAGCCACCCGGGTACCCTGGACACCATATATTTT. Translated: CASSHPGTLDTIYF.

The sample holds one count of this clone. The chain combines TRBV7-2 with TRBJ1-6; TRBD1 is a possible D gene (5 bases). Germline V gives CDR1 SGHTA, CDR2 FQGNSA. CDR3 length: 16 amino acids. V was pared by 1 base and J by 3 bases, with 10 bases between. For the CDR3, the DNA is TGTGCCAGCAGCTTAGGGAAGGGGTTCTATAATTCACCCCTCCACTTT. It yields the protein CASSLGKGFYNSPLHF.

This clone was counted between two and nine times. The chain uses TRBV5-8 and TRBJ2-7, with 8 bases identical to TRBD1. J lost 9 bases, V lost 1 base, and 6 bases had no gene match. CDR3 length: 13 amino acids. Germline loops: CDR1 SGHTS, CDR2 YDEGEE. The CDR3 reads CASSLTGGARQYF. As DNA, the CDR3 is TGTGCCAGCAGCTTGACAGGGGGTGCGAGGCAGTACTTC.

This chain connects TRBV7-9 to TRBJ1-1, with 8 positions matching TRBD1. Germline V CDR1 and CDR2: SEHNR, FQNEAQ (reference sequence). V lost 6 bases to trimming and J lost 5 bases; unmatched junction nucleotides: 8. CDR3 length: 14 residues. The CDR3 region is CASREGQGGTEAFF. In DNA, the CDR3 is TGTGCCAGCAGGGAAGGACAGGGCGGGACTGAAGCTTTCTTT.

This rearrangement joins TRBV4-2 to TRBJ2-7, with 7 bases lining up with TRBD2. V shed 1 base, J shed 0 bases, and the junction held 15 bases outside the gene matches. In germline, CDR1 is LGHNA, CDR2 YNFKEQ. The CDR3 length is 19 residues. CDR3 nucleotide sequence: TGTGCCAGCAGCCAAGTCCGAGGGAGGGCTGGGCTCGGCTCCTACGAGCAGTACTTC. Translating it yields CASSQVRGRAGLGSYEQYF.

This clone turned up a few times. The chain is built from TRBV13 and TRBJ1-6, with D uncertain. CDR1 and CDR2 from the germline V gene are PRHDT and FYEKMQ (reference sequence). V shed 1 base and J shed 6 bases, with 7 bases lying between them. The CDR3 spans 14 residues. The CDR3 nucleotides read TGTGCCAGCAGCTTAGATGGCAGTAATTCACCCCTCCACTTT. The encoded protein is CASSLDGSNSPLHF.

CDR3 in amino acids: CASAPSGWGGAGGYTF. The CDR3 DNA follows: TGTGCCAGCGCCCCTTCAGGTTGGGGGGGCGCGGGGGGCTACACCTTC. The chain has TRBV7-2 and TRBJ1-2; perhaps TRBD1 as D (6 bases). The germline V gene has CDR1 SGHTA and CDR2 FQGNSA. With 8 bases removed from V and 8 bases from J, the gap between germline ends came to 27 bases. This CDR3 comprises 16 residues.

The chain combines TRBV5-1 with TRBJ1-1; 7 bases fit TRBD1. The J segment lost 1 base and the V segment lost 4 bases, leaving 7 bases of the junction unmatched. This CDR3 has 15 amino acids. Germline V lookup: CDR1 SGHRS, CDR2 YFSETQ. DNA for the CDR3: TGCGCCAGCAGCGTAGAGGGGGCTAGGAACACTGAAGCTTTCTTT. It specifies CASSVEGARNTEAFF.

This chain connects TRBV4-2 to TRBJ1-1, with D unclear. CDR3 length equals 15 residues. V was clipped by 1 base and J by 1 base, with 10 bases between them. Per the germline V gene, CDR1 is LGHNA and CDR2 is YNFKEQ. This CDR3 reads CASSQAGSGNTEAFF. CDR3 DNA sequence: TGTGCCAGCAGCCAAGCCGGATCAGGGAACACTGAAGCTTTCTTT.

The rearrangement joins TRBV7-3 to TRBJ2-1; D may be TRBD1 (6 bases). The CDR3 is 13 amino acids. Germline loops: CDR1 SGHTA, CDR2 FQGTGA. V was pared by 5 bases and J by 6 bases, with 11 bases between. CDR3 region: CASSLGQGNEQFF. The CDR3, as DNA: TGTGCCAGCAGCCTGGGACAAGGCAATGAGCAGTTCTTC.

This chain connects TRBV3-1 (or the pseudogene TRBV3-2) to TRBJ2-3, with no clear D. The CDR3 has 13 amino acids. Trimming shortened V by 11 bases and J by 4 bases, and 16 bases separated the two germline ends. Germline V lookup: CDR1 LGHDT, CDR2 YNNKEL (reference sequence). The CDR3 DNA follows: TGTGCCGTCCGCCCGAGGAGCGCAGATACGCAGTATTTT. Translating gives CAVRPRSADTQYF.

The chain is built from TRBV6-5 and TRBJ1-1, with D possibly matching TRBD1 (6 bases). This CDR3 has 14 amino acids. V shed 4 bases and J shed 7 bases, with 16 bases lying between them. Germline-derived CDR1 and CDR2 are MNHEY and SVGAGI. CDR3: CASSSRTELIEAFF. Written as DNA, the CDR3 is TGTGCCAGCAGTTCCCGGACAGAGCTTATTGAAGCTTTCTTT.

This clone was recorded a few times. The chain joins TRBV12-3 or TRBV12-4 to TRBJ1-2; 7 bases map to TRBD1. The CDR3 extends over 13 amino acids. The V segment lost 5 bases and the J segment 2 bases; nucleotides outside the gene matches: 2. The CDR3: CASSTQGNYGYTF. The CDR3 coding sequence is TGTGCCAGCAGTACACAGGGGAACTATGGCTACACCTTC.

CDR3 nucleotide sequence: TGTGCCAGCAGCCAGGGAGGGAATAGCAATCAGCCCCAGCATTTT. Translated, it gives CASSQGGNSNQPQHF. The V and J genes are TRBV3-1 (or the pseudogene TRBV3-2) and TRBJ1-5; D not resolved. V was cut by 3 bases and J by 0 bases, with 9 bases left in between. Germline CDR1 and CDR2: LGHDT and YNNKEL (reference sequence). This CDR3 is built from 15 residues.

The chain couples TRBV5-5 to TRBJ1-5; possibly TRBD1 for D (6 bases). The germline V gene has CDR1 SGHKS and CDR2 YYEKEE (reference sequence). V was pared by 4 bases and J by 3 bases, with 14 bases between. The CDR3 sequence is 15 residues long. The CDR3 DNA sequence: TGTGCCAGCAGCCTGAACAGGGACCCCAATCAGCCCCAGCATTTT. It codes for CASSLNRDPNQPQHF.

The rearrangement uses TRBV11-3 and TRBJ2-1; D possibly corresponds to TRBD2 (7 bases). This CDR3 spans 17 amino acids. The V end was cut by 2 bases, the J end by 5 bases, with 19 bases between. The germline V gene has CDR1 SGHNT and CDR2 YENEEA. CDR3 sequence: CASSLSRGGRGDNEQFF. The CDR3, as DNA: TGTGCCAGCAGCTTATCGAGGGGGGGCAGGGGCGACAATGAGCAGTTCTTC.

In this sample, this clone turned up a few times. The chain employs TRBV25-1 and TRBJ1-2, with unresolved D. The CDR3 has 12 residues. Germline-derived CDR1 and CDR2 are MGHDK and SYGVNS. V gave up 3 bases and J gave up 8 bases, with 10 bases separating them. The CDR3 nucleotides are TGTGCCAGCAGTGATATGTTCTTCGGCTACACCTTC. Protein product: CASSDMFFGYTF.

J is TRBJ2-1 and V is TRBV7-9; D is undetermined. Trimming removed 5 bases at V and 3 bases at J, with 17 bases between. The CDR3 has 16 amino acids. CDR1 and CDR2 from the germline V gene are SEHNR and FQNEAQ (reference sequence). The CDR3 region is CASSPTTAPSYNEQFF. The CDR3 coding sequence is TGTGCCAGCAGCCCGACGACTGCACCAAGCTACAATGAGCAGTTCTTC.

The DNA for the CDR3 is TGTGCCAGCAGTTTCGGACAGGGGGAGCAGTACTTC. Translation: CASSFGQGEQYF. The chain has TRBV6-5 and TRBJ2-7; 9 bases agree with TRBD1. V lost 4 bases and J lost 7; bases outside the gene matches: 2. Germline loops: CDR1 MNHEY, CDR2 SVGAGI. The length of the CDR3 is 12 residues.

This chain links TRBV3-1 (or the pseudogene TRBV3-2) with TRBJ1-1, with 9 bases aligning to TRBD1. Trimming at V came to 3 bases and at J to 2 bases, leaving 1 base not matched to a gene. From germline, CDR1 is LGHDT and CDR2 YNNKEL (reference sequence). CDR3 size: 14 residues. The CDR3 sequence: CASSHTGGNTEAFF. CDR3 DNA: TGTGCCAGCAGCCATACAGGGGGCAACACTGAAGCTTTCTTT.

The chain is built from TRBV5-4 and TRBJ1-4, with TRBD1 identical over 7 bases. V was pared by 4 bases and J by 8 bases, with 8 bases of the junction left unmatched. The germline gives CDR1 SGHNT, CDR2 YYREEE (reference sequence). The CDR3 runs 14 residues. CDR3 DNA sequence: TGTGCCAGCAGCACTACAGGGGTGGGGGAAAAACTGTTTTTT. This gives the protein CASSTTGVGEKLFF.

The chain recombines TRBV7-2 with TRBJ2-2, with 8 bases matching TRBD1. Germline CDR1 and CDR2: SGHTA and FQGNSA. The V and J ends lost 5 bases and 10 bases, in that order; junction bases with no gene match: 6. The CDR3 contains 13 residues. CDR3 residues: CASSPPGGEELFF. The CDR3 DNA follows: TGTGCCAGCAGCCCACCAGGGGGCGAGGAGCTGTTTTTT.

The chain links TRBV10-3 to TRBJ1-2; the match to TRBD1 covers 7 bases. V gave up 6 bases and J gave up 2 bases; unmatched junction bases: 9. The length of the CDR3 is 15 residues. Per the germline V gene, CDR1 is ENHRY and CDR2 is SYGVKD. The CDR3 DNA reads TGTGCCATCAGCCCCAAACAGGGGACCAACTATGGCTACACCTTC. This translates into CAISPKQGTNYGYTF.